This T cell receptor beta chain was identified in a study of T cells in Graves' hyperthyroidism and ophthalmopathy. Study as a whole: Once the initial diagnosis was made, peripheral blood was obtained before any treatment.

V was pared by 2 bases and J by 0 bases, with 10 bases between. This CDR3 contains 16 residues. Germline V gene lookup returns CDR1 SGHAT and CDR2 FQNNGV. Those with hyperthyroidism were 18 to 65 years old, newly diagnosed, and ill for under 2 months. The authors took PBMCs from over 8.5 ml fresh peripheral blood. There were TCR beta CDR3 regions amplified from RNA transcripts. The TCR CDR3 first-round RT-PCR relied on the HTBI primer set. TCRdb recomputed calls from the multiplex PCR reads with MiXCR, one row per CDR3 protein. The repertoire holds some 27,000 distinct CDR3 sequences, with around 40% as singletons. In its sample, this clonotype was seen many times.

This sequence joins TRBV11-2 and TRBJ2-2; D call uncertain. The receptor was isolated from a woman in her twenties or thirties with Graves' hyperthyroidism. Material for sequencing was blood. The CDR3 DNA reads as TGTGCCAGCAGCTTAAATGTCGGCTCGAACACCGGGGAGCTGTTTTTT. Its protein is CASSLNVGSNTGELFF.